This T cell receptor beta chain was sequenced for a study of blood T cell repertoires in COVID-19. In the original workflow: Estimation of nucleated cell counts relied on the amplification of reference gene primers. The method was immunoSEQ multiplex PCR; TCRdb's version includes in-frame clones alone and lacks a portion of them. V, J and clone size are taken as reported in that table, and D and trimming were inferred from the DNA itself. Of about 98,000 clones in the sample, roughly 80% were seen once. This CDR3 is 15 amino acids long. From germline, CDR1 is SGHTA and CDR2 FQGNSA. The V and J ends lost 6 bases and 5 bases respectively, with 17 bases between them.

The sequencing input was peripheral blood. V usage is TRBV7-2 and J usage is TRBJ1-5, with a tentative D call TRBD1 (6 bases). This clonotype was sampled from a woman older than 75 with acute or convalescent COVID-19. CDR3 loop: CASRSDLWGHQPQHF. As DNA, the CDR3 is TGTGCCAGCAGGTCCGATCTGTGGGGGCATCAGCCCCAGCATTTT.